This TCR beta chain was identified in a study of blood T cells in healthy people across ages. Study-level background: Template switching picked up about one barcoded beta molecule for each two T cells. General study findings and limits: Naive T cell percentage by flow cytometry tracked strongly with beta diversity.

Per the germline V gene, CDR1 is LNHNV and CDR2 is YYDKDF (reference sequence). V was cut by 8 bases and J by 6 bases, with 16 bases left in between. The length of the CDR3 is 14 residues. Healthy individuals of Caucasian origin from Russia, aged about 6 to 100, served as donors. A second PCR, run for about 7 to 11 cycles, used a sample-barcoded 5' primer plus a J-beta primer mix. A minimum of 3 million CDR3-containing paired-end reads was obtained for each sample. TCRdb reprocessed the 5' RACE reads via MiXCR and lists one record per CDR3 protein. The data contain roughly 800,000 distinct CDR3 sequences, 35% to 40% of them singletons. On this clonotype: Its antigen is not identified.

V usage is TRBV15 and J usage is TRBJ1-4, with TRBD1 as a possible D gene (6 bases). The source is a man between 18 and 35 years old in good health. The sequencing input was blood. The CDR3 here is CATAAGVVDEKLFF. The CDR3, as DNA: TGTGCCACCGCTGCAGGGGTCGTGGATGAAAAACTGTTTTTT.